A selection of T cell receptor beta chains follows, all from one sample in a study of blood T cells in healthy people across ages. TCRdb re-derived calls from the 5' RACE reads in MiXCR, one entry per CDR3 protein. The sample lists about 1,500,000 distinct CDR3 sequences; 28% were seen once. Sequenced sample: blood. The source of these receptors is a woman aged 25 to 39 in good health. CDR3s include the opening cysteine and the closing phenylalanine or tryptophan. A D gene is named only where the DNA matches it firmly. Where a row states a size, it is once, few, many or the class of an expanded clone; other rows omit it.

d_gene	v_gene	abundance	j_gene	CDR3nt	CDR3aa
NA	TRBV7-3	NA	TRBJ2-5	TGTGCCAGCAGCCGACTAGGGACCAACCAAGGGACCCAGTACTTC	CASSRLGTNQGTQYF
NA	TRBV5-5	few	TRBJ1-4	TGTGCCAGCAGTTATGATGCCGGGACCTTTAATGAAAAACTGTTTTTT	CASSYDAGTFNEKLFF
NA	TRBV6-2/TRBV6-3	few	TRBJ2-6	TGTGCCAGCAGCCCCGCACAGGTTGGCGGGGCCAACGTCCTGACTTTC	CASSPAQVGGANVLTF
TRBD1	TRBV7-9	few	TRBJ2-7	TGTGCCAGCAGACCCGGACAGGGGGGCCACGAGCAGTACTTC	CASRPGQGGHEQYF
NA	TRBV4-1	few	TRBJ2-5	TGCGCCAGCAGCCTAAGAAGTAAGTCAGAGACCCAGTACTTC	CASSLRSKSETQYF
NA	TRBV11-2	NA	TRBJ2-1	TGTGCCAGCAGCGGGATTTTCCGGGAGCAGTTCTTC	CASSGIFREQFF
NA	TRBV12-3/TRBV12-4	NA	TRBJ2-3	TGTGCCAGCACCTCACACGAAGCAGATACGCAGTATTTT	CASTSHEADTQYF
TRBD2	TRBV7-9	NA	TRBJ2-1	TGTGCCAGCAGCCGACCGGGACTAGCGGGGGGGACTAACTCCAATGAGCAGTTCTTC	CASSRPGLAGGTNSNEQFF
NA	TRBV7-9	many	TRBJ2-7	TGTGCCAGCAGCCCCGCAGGGGTAGGGTACGAGCAGTACTTC	CASSPAGVGYEQYF
NA	TRBV29-1	many	TRBJ2-6	TGCAGCGTTGACGGGGTTCCCTCTGGGGCCAACGTCCTGACTTTC	CSVDGVPSGANVLTF
NA	TRBV7-8	few	TRBJ1-2	TGTGCCAGCAGCTTAGGCCCGGGGAGGGGAAAAGGCTACACCTTC	CASSLGPGRGKGYTF
NA	TRBV15	few	TRBJ2-3	TGTGCCACCAGCAGAGATCCGGCCCAGACCGATACGCAGTATTTT	CATSRDPAQTDTQYF
TRBD2	TRBV19	few	TRBJ2-5	TGTGCCAGTAGTACTAGAGGGAGCGGGGTCGGAGCAGAGACCCAGTACTTC	CASSTRGSGVGAETQYF
NA	TRBV7-9	NA	TRBJ2-1	TGTGCCAGCAGCCGGGGACGTAACCTAATGCCCTACAATGAGCAGTTCTTC	CASSRGRNLMPYNEQFF
NA	TRBV10-3	NA	TRBJ2-1	TGTGCCATCAGTGAGTCGACGAGCGACGAGCAGTTCTTC	CAISESTSDEQFF
NA	TRBV5-1	NA	TRBJ2-1	TGCGCCAGCAGCCCCTTTTTTAGCTCCTACAATGAGCAGTTCTTC	CASSPFFSSYNEQFF
TRBD2	TRBV29-1	many	TRBJ2-5	TGCAGCGTGGCGGGACTAGCGGTGACCCAGTACTTC	CSVAGLAVTQYF
NA	TRBV29-1	few	TRBJ2-7	TGCAGCGTCGCCCTTTGGAACAATGAGCAGTACTTC	CSVALWNNEQYF
TRBD2	TRBV5-1	once	TRBJ2-1	TGCGCCAGCAGCTTTAGCGGGGGAAGTTACGAGCAGTTCTTC	CASSFSGGSYEQFF
NA	TRBV10-3	many	TRBJ2-7	TGTGCCATCAGTTTCGACATTTCCTACGAGCAGTACTTC	CAISFDISYEQYF
TRBD1	TRBV3-1	NA	TRBJ2-1	TGTGCCAGCAGCTCCCTACAGGGGGATGAGCAGTTCTTC	CASSSLQGDEQFF
TRBD2	TRBV2	few	TRBJ2-5	TGTGCCAGCGGAGGACTAGCGGGGGAGACCCAGTACTTC	CASGGLAGETQYF
TRBD2	TRBV27	many	TRBJ2-5	TGTGCCAGCAGTTTAGGGGGGGTAGGCCAAGAGACCCAGTACTTC	CASSLGGVGQETQYF
TRBD2	TRBV20-1	few	TRBJ2-1	TGCAGTGCTAAGGGACTAGCGGGGGGGTACTCCTACAATGAGCAGTTCTTC	CSAKGLAGGYSYNEQFF
NA	TRBV4-1	NA	TRBJ2-5	TGCGCCAGCAGCCAAGATATAGGCGGCTCAAGGACCCAGTACTTC	CASSQDIGGSRTQYF
NA	TRBV3-1	NA	TRBJ2-5	TGTGCCAGCAGAACTAGCCGAGGGACCCAGTACTTC	CASRTSRGTQYF
TRBD2	TRBV2	NA	TRBJ2-4	TGTGCCAGCAGGGAGACAGGACTAGCCAAAAACATTCCGTACTTC	CASRETGLAKNIPYF
NA	TRBV28	many	TRBJ2-4	TGTGCCAGCGGTTGGGGGGAGGCCAAAAACATTCAGTACTTC	CASGWGEAKNIQYF
NA	TRBV20-1	once	TRBJ2-1	TGCAGTGCTAGGAATCTAAATGAGCAGTTCTTC	CSARNLNEQFF
NA	TRBV12-3/TRBV12-4	NA	TRBJ2-4	TGTGCCAACAGTTTATGGGGAAACATTCAGTACTTC	CANSLWGNIQYF
NA	TRBV30	few	TRBJ1-5	TGTGCCTGCGGACACGGACCTTATAGCAATCAGCCCCAGCATTTT	CACGHGPYSNQPQHF
NA	TRBV29-1	few	TRBJ2-1	TGCAGCGTTGAAGGGGGGGTTTTTAATGAGCAGTTCTTC	CSVEGGVFNEQFF
NA	TRBV11-2	few	TRBJ1-1	TGTGCCAGCAGCGCCCGTAGAGGGAGGGACACTGAAGCTTTCTTT	CASSARRGRDTEAFF
NA	TRBV7-2	few	TRBJ2-3	TGTGCCAGCAGCTTACAGGGCTTCCGCACAGATACGCAGTATTTT	CASSLQGFRTDTQYF
NA	TRBV30	few	TRBJ2-6	TGTGCCTGGGATCCTGGGGCCAACGTCCTGACTTTC	CAWDPGANVLTF
NA	TRBV7-9	many	TRBJ2-5	TGTGCCAGCAGAAGCTCTAGAGAGACCCAGTACTTC	CASRSSRETQYF
NA	TRBV27	NA	TRBJ1-5	TGTGCCAGCAGTTTGGCGGGCCCTCATAGCAATCAGCCCCAGCATTTT	CASSLAGPHSNQPQHF
TRBD2	TRBV20-1	many	TRBJ2-7	TGCAGTGCTCGCCGGACTAGCGGGACGTACGAGCAGTACTTC	CSARRTSGTYEQYF
NA	TRBV20-1	many	TRBJ2-1	TGCAGTGCCCCGAGGGGGGGAGACGGCAGTTACAATGAGCAGTTCTTC	CSAPRGGDGSYNEQFF
NA	TRBV12-3/TRBV12-4	NA	TRBJ2-3	TGTGCCAGCAGTTTAGTAGCGCAGTTGCCAGATACGCAGTATTTT	CASSLVAQLPDTQYF